The rows below give T cell receptor beta chains drawn from one sample of a study of technical replicates of blood from a handful of donors. The protocol was immunoSEQ multiplex PCR, while the TCRdb copy is restricted to in-frame clones and leaves out a portion. This repertoire shows about 74,000 clones, approximately 95% found once; its top ten account for 0.2% to 0.3%. The sequenced sample was T cells isolated from PBMCs. The receptors were sampled from a human donor in good health. Each CDR3 is given without its conserved first and last residue. Clone size, where shown, is once, few, many, or a class for clones that have expanded.

clone_size | j_call | v_call | cdr3_aa
NA | TRBJ1-4 | TRBV2 | ASSVPGILAEKLF
NA | TRBJ2-2 | TRBV19 | ASSTSDRVVGELF
NA | TRBJ1-5 | TRBV28 | ASRVNRDQH
NA | TRBJ1-2 | TRBV28 | ASSSRGPLPYYGYT
once | TRBJ2-1 | TRBV15 | ATSREPMGADSSYNEQF
NA | TRBJ2-7 | TRBV19 | ASSTGTPYEQY
once | TRBJ2-2 | TRBV28 | ASRVTGELF
NA | TRBJ2-7 | TRBV10-3 | AISDRTSGSDYEQY
NA | TRBJ2-7 | TRBV7-7 | ASSLDSFSEQY
NA | TRBJ2-1 | TRBV27 | ASRGTSGSEYNEQF
NA | TRBJ2-7 | TRBV6-1 | ASSPGSYEQY
once | TRBJ1-1 | TRBV7-6 | ASSLEGGRGNTEAF
few | TRBJ2-3 | TRBV10-3 | AISGLAGAQDTQY
NA | TRBJ1-1 | TRBV5-6 | ASTLRWGGGAF
NA | TRBJ2-7 | TRBV11-2 | ASSFSGTGHVWSYEQY
NA | TRBJ1-4 | TRBV18 | ASSITGPPTNEKLF
few | TRBJ1-2 | TRBV11-2 | ASSHPTGDYGYT
once | TRBJ2-7 | TRBV19 | ASSTSDSSYEQY
NA | TRBJ1-2 | TRBV5-1 | ASSPSGGLVRYGYT
NA | TRBJ2-2 | TRBV2 | ASSESGLAGRVF
NA | TRBJ2-1 | TRBV15 | ATSNLLAGGPHEQF
NA | TRBJ2-7 | TRBV19 | ASSVYPPDLTSGLLLYEQY
NA | TRBJ2-7 | TRBV27 | ASKVGAHSSYEQY
once | TRBJ2-3 | TRBV5-1 | ASSLSADTQY
NA | TRBJ2-2 | TRBV19 | ASTPGQSFRSF
NA | TRBJ2-2 | TRBV27 | ASSPEGPGELF
NA | TRBJ2-5 | TRBV10-1 | ASSRQFQETQY
NA | TRBJ1-1 | TRBV5-1 | ASSVDRGEAF
NA | TRBJ2-1 | TRBV7-9 | ASSLSGNSDNEQF
NA | TRBJ1-1 | TRBV5-6 | ASSPRQGMKTEAF
once | TRBJ2-7 | TRBV5-1 | ASSLGGGGLAGESGD
NA | TRBJ2-1 | TRBV6-5 | ASSRQGKRNEQF
once | TRBJ2-4 | TRBV28 | ASSFLGGGHIQY
NA | TRBJ1-6 | TRBV28 | ASSSGGEAGSPLH
NA | TRBJ2-2 | TRBV7-3 | ASSSQGQNTGELF
NA | TRBJ1-5 | TRBV28 | ASLSLVRRDQPQH
NA | TRBJ1-4 | TRBV6-6 | ASSYALDRENEKLF
NA | TRBJ2-1 | TRBV7-6 | ASQDEAGGKTEQF
few | TRBJ1-2 | TRBV7-9 | ASSLSRPLRGNYGYT
NA | TRBJ2-2 | TRBV11-2 | ASSLGLAGMYTGELF
NA | TRBJ1-1 | TRBV5-1 | ASTLQGSRTEAF
NA | TRBJ2-3 | TRBV9 | ASSVVPQGAGTDTQY